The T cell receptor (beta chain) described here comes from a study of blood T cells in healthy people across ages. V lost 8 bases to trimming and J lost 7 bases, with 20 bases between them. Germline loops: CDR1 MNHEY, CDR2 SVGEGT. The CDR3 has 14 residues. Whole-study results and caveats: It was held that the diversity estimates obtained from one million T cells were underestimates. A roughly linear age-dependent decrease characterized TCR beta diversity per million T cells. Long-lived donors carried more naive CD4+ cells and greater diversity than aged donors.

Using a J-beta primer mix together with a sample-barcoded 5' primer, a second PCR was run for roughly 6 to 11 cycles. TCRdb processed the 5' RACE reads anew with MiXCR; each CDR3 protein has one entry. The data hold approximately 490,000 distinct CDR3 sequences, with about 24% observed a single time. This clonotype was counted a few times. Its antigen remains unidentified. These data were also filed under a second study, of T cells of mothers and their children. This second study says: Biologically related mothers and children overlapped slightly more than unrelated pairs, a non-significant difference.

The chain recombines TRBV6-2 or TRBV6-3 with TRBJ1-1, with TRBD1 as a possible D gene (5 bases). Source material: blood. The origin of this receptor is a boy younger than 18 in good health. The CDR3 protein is CASQEGGARGEAFF. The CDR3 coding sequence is TGTGCCAGCCAGGAGGGAGGGGCAAGGGGTGAAGCTTTCTTT.